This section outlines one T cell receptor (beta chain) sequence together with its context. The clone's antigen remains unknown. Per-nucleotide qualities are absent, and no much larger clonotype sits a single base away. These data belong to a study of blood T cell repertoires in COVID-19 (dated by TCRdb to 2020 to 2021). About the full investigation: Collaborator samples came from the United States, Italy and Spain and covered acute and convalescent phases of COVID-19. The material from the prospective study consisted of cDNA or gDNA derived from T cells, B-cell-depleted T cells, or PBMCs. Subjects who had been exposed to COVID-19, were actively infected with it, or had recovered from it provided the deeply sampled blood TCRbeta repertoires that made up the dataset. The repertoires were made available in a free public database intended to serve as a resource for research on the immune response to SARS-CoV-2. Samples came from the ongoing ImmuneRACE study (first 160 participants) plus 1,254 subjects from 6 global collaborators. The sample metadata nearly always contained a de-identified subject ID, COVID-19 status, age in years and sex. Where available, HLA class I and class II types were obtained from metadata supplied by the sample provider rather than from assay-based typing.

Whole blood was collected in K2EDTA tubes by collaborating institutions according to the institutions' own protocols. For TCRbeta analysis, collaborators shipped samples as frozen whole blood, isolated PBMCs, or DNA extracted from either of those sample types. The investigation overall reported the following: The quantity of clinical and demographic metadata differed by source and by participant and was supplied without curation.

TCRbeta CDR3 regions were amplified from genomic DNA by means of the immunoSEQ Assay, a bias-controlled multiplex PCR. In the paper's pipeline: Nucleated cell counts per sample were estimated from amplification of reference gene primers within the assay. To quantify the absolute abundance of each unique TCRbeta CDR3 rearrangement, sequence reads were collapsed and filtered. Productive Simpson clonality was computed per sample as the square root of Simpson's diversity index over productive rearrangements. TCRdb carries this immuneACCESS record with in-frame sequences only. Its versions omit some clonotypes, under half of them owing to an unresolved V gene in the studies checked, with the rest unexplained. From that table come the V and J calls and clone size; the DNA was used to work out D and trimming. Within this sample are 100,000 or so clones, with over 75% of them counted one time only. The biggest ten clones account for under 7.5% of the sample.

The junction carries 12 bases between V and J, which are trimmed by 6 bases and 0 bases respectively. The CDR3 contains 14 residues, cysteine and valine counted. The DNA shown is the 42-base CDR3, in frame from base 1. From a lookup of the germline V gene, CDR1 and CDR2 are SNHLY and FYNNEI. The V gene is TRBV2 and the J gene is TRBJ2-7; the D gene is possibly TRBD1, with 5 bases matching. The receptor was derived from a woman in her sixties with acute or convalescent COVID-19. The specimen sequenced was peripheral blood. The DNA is TGTGCCAGCAGGGGAAGGGGCCACTCCTACGAGCAGTACGTC. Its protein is CASRGRGHSYEQYV.